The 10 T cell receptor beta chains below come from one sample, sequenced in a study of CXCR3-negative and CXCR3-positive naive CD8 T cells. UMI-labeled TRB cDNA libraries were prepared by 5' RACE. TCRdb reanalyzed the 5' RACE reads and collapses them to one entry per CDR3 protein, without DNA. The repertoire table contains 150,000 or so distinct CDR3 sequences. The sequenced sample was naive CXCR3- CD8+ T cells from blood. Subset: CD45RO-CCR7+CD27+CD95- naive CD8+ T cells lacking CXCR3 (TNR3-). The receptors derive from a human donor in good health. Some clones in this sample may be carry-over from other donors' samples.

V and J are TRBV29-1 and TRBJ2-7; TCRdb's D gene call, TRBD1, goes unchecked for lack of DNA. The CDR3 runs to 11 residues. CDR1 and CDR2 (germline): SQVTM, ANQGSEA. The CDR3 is CSVGTGPEQYF.

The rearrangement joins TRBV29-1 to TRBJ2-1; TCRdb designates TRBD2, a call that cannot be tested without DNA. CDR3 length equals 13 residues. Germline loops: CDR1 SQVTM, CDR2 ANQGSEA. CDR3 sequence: CSVYLPLYNEQFF.

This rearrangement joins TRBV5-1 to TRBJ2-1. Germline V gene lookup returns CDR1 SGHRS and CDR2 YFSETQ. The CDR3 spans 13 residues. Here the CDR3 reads CASSPVLNNEQFF.

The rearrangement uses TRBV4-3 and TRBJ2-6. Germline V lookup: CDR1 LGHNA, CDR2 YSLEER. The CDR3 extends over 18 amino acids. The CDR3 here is CASSQGPGSDSGANVLTF.

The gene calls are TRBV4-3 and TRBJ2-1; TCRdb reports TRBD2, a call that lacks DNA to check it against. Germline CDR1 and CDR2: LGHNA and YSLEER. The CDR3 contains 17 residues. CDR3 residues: CASSQGRTSGRNGEQFF.

The CDR3 here is CSAISGSDSSYNSPLHF. The J gene is TRBJ1-6, the V gene TRBV20-1. The CDR3 has 17 amino acids. CDR1 DFQATT and CDR2 SNEGSKA come from the germline V gene (reference sequence).

Here the CDR3 reads CSVADRGIGELFF. This chain links TRBV29-1 with TRBJ2-2; TCRdb lists TRBD1, though no DNA is available to test this call. This CDR3 is 13 amino acids long. Germline V gives CDR1 SQVTM, CDR2 ANQGSEA.

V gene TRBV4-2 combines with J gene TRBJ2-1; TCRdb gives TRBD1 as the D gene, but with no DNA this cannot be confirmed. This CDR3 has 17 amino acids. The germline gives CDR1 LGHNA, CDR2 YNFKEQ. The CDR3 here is CASSRLIRGPSYNEQFF.

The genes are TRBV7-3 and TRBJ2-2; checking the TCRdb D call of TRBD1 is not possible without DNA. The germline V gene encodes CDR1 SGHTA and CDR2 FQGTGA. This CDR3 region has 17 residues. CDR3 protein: CASSSPSQGLNTGELFF.

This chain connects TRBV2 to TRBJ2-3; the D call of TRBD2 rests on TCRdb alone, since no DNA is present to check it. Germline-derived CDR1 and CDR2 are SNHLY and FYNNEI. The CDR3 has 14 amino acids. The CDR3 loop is CASGGAGGTDTQYF.